Here is one TCR beta chain with its context. As yet, its antigen is unknown. This CDR3 comprises 17 residues. CDR1 and CDR2 from the germline V gene are GTSNPN and SVGIG (reference sequence). Trimming took 1 base from V and 3 from J; bases not matched to a gene: 13. This sample was taken from a study of PD-1 blockade in classical Hodgkin lymphoma. Study context: Patients were dosed intravenously with nivolumab at 3 mg/kg every 2 weeks.

Time point reported: cycle 4 day 1 (C4D1), after more than five weeks of nivolumab. With no exception, relapse followed autologous stem cell transplantation in all patients, and brentuximab vedotin exposure varied. CD4+ T cells were purified from thawed PBMCs by magnetic negative selection. Notes on the study in general: Patients starting nivolumab under 1 year after ASCT were excluded. When set against healthy donors, newly diagnosed patients were reported to show lower baseline TCR diversity. Newly diagnosed and completely responding patients shared comparable baseline diversity.

Libraries were prepared by immunoSEQ multiplex PCR; TCRdb keeps only in-frame clonotypes and omits some of them. The table lists about 27,000 clones, around 83% of them singletons, with 2% to 2.5% in the top ten. The clonotype originates from a human donor with classical Hodgkin lymphoma. The sample was CD4+ T cells from blood, taken before the fourth cycle of nivolumab. V is TRBV30 and J is TRBJ1-1, with 8 positions matching TRBD1. The CDR3 DNA reads TGTGCCTGGAGTGGACCTAACGGACAGGGTTTTGACACTGAAGCTTTCTTT. Residues: CAWSGPNGQGFDTEAFF.